These T cell receptor beta chains were read from a single sample in a study of cytomegalovirus exposure and HLA in healthy donors. The table came from immunoSEQ multiplex PCR; TCRdb's copy has only in-frame clones and leaves some out. This sample's clone table lists just over 200,000 clones. The sample comprised PBMCs. These receptors were collected from a girl aged 2 to 9 in good health and CMV-seropositive. Each CDR3 is given without its conserved first and last residue.

J gene: TRBJ2-1
V gene: TRBV7-9
CDR3 protein: ASRPAGGINNEQF

J gene: TRBJ2-3
V gene: TRBV5-1
CDR3 protein: ASSLAGTDTQY

J gene: TRBJ2-7
V gene: TRBV27
CDR3 protein: ASSLSQGSYEQY

J gene: TRBJ2-3
V gene: TRBV4-1
CDR3 protein: ASSHSETGSTDTQY

J gene: TRBJ2-3
V gene: TRBV19
CDR3 protein: ASSGGGGSTDTQY

J gene: TRBJ2-6
V gene: TRBV12-2
CDR3 protein: ASRFLSGANVLT

J gene: TRBJ1-4
V gene: TRBV5-1
CDR3 protein: ASQSDTTNEKLF

J gene: TRBJ1-5
V gene: TRBV28
CDR3 protein: ASSLPGQGDNQPQH

J gene: TRBJ2-1
V gene: TRBV5-1
CDR3 protein: ASSLGSSRGNEQF

J gene: TRBJ1-1
V gene: TRBV20-1
CDR3 protein: SATVNTEAF

J gene: TRBJ2-1
V gene: TRBV5-1
CDR3 protein: ASRSAGTQYNEQF

J gene: TRBJ1-5
V gene: TRBV5-5
CDR3 protein: ASSLRPRERNSNQPQH

J gene: TRBJ2-5
V gene: TRBV6-5
CDR3 protein: ASSYSGEGETQY

J gene: TRBJ2-1
V gene: TRBV5-1
CDR3 protein: ASGTSGSYNEQF

J gene: TRBJ2-1
V gene: TRBV28
CDR3 protein: ASSQGVGYNEQF

J gene: TRBJ1-5
V gene: TRBV10-2
CDR3 protein: ASRGQYGNQPQH

J gene: TRBJ1-3
V gene: TRBV30
CDR3 protein: AWSVGAGPMGGNTIY

J gene: TRBJ2-7
V gene: TRBV27
CDR3 protein: ASRSAAAGTSSYEQY

J gene: TRBJ2-1
V gene: TRBV6-1
CDR3 protein: ATSQLATEQF

J gene: TRBJ2-7
V gene: TRBV5-1
CDR3 protein: ASSLEPPGQGAYEQY